This T cell receptor (beta chain) was sequenced in a study of PD-1 blockade in classical Hodgkin lymphoma. About this clone: Its antigen is unknown.

Each patient relapsed following autologous stem cell transplantation, and prior brentuximab vedotin exposure differed. Findings and caveats of the study: While CD8+ TCR diversity did not rise significantly by C4D1, CD4+ TCR diversity did. Partial responders and progressors had significantly lower baseline TCR diversity.

Sequencing used immunoSEQ multiplex PCR; TCRdb keeps in-frame clones, though not all of them. The sample comprises under 45,000 clones, 76% of which are singletons, and about a fifth rests with the top ten. This CDR3 is 14 amino acids long. Trimming took off 1 base at V and 4 bases at J, with 8 bases between the two ends. Looked up from germline, CDR1 is SEHNR and CDR2 is FQNEAQ (reference sequence). The TCR was taken from a human donor with classical Hodgkin lymphoma. V usage is TRBV7-9 and J usage is TRBJ2-1; TRBD1 or TRBD2 may be the D gene (5 bases each). The sample in question was peripheral blood mononuclear cells (PBMCs), obtained at baseline. The CDR3 DNA sequence: TGTGCCAGCAGCTTAGGAGGGGAGTACAATGAGCAGTTCTTC. This sequence encodes CASSLGGEYNEQFF. The variable domain in full, completed from reference TRBV7-9 and TRBJ2-1, reads DTGVSQNPRHKITKRGQNVTFRCDPISEHNRLYWYRQTLGQGPEFLTYFQNEAQLEKSRLLSDRFSAERPKGSFSTLEIQRTEQGDSAMYLCASSLGGEYNEQFFGPGTRLTVL.